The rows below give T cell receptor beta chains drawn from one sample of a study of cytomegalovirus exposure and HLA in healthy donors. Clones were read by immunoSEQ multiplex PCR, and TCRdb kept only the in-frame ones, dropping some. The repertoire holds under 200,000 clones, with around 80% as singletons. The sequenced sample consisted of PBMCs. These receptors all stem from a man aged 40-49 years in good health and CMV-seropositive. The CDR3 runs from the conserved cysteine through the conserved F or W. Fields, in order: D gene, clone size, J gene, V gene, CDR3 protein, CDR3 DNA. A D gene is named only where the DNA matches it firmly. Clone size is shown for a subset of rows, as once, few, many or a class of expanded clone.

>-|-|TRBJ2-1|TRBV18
CASSTAGQLNNEQFF
TGTGCCAGCTCTACCGCGGGACAGCTTAACAATGAGCAGTTCTTC
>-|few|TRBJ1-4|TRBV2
CASSAPGSTNEKLFF
TGTGCCAGCAGTGCACCAGGGTCAACTAATGAAAAACTGTTTTTT
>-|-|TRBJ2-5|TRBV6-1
CASSPGVQETQYF
TGTGCCAGCAGCCCCGGGGTCCAAGAGACCCAGTACTTC
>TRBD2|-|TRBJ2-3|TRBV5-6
CASSPDFTSGRGDTQYF
TGTGCCAGCAGCCCGGATTTCACTAGCGGGAGGGGAGATACGCAGTATTTT
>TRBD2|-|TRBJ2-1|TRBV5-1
CASSLVGSGMSSYNEQFF
TGCGCCAGCAGCTTGGTAGGTAGCGGGATGAGCTCCTACAATGAGCAGTTCTTC
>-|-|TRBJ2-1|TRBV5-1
CASSFDRPPGLEYNEQFF
TGCGCCAGCAGCTTCGACAGACCCCCGGGTCTAGAGTACAATGAGCAGTTCTTC
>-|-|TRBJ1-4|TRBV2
CASRFRGSSEKLFF
TGTGCCAGCAGGTTTCGGGGTTCTAGTGAAAAACTGTTTTTT
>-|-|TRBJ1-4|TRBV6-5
CASSLQGSGEKLFF
TGTGCCAGCAGTTTACAGGGAAGTGGAGAAAAACTGTTTTTT
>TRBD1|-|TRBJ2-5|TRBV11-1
CASSLGRQGARRETQYF
TGTGCCAGCAGCTTAGGCCGGCAGGGGGCTAGGCGAGAGACCCAGTACTTC
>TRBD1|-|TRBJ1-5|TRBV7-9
CASSPTGTQPQHF
TGTGCCAGCAGCCCGACAGGGACTCAGCCCCAGCATTTT
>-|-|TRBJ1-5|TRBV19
CASSPGGSYSNQPQHF
TGTGCCAGTAGTCCCGGGGGGAGTTATAGCAATCAGCCCCAGCATTTT
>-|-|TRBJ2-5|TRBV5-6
CASSRFSDQETQYF
TGTGCCAGCAGCCGGTTTAGCGACCAAGAGACCCAGTACTTC
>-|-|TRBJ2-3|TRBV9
CASSLRGRDIDTQYF
TGTGCCAGCAGCCTTAGGGGAAGGGATATAGATACGCAGTATTTT
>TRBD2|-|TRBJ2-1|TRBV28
CASGLADVYNEQFF
TGTGCCAGCGGTCTAGCGGATGTCTACAATGAGCAGTTCTTC
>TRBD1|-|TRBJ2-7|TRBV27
CASSLSRQGLGEQYF
TGTGCCAGCAGTTTATCGCGACAGGGATTGGGCGAGCAGTACTTC
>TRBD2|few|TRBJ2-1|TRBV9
CASSVVGLAGGGSYNEQFF
TGTGCCAGCAGCGTAGTGGGACTAGCGGGAGGAGGGTCCTACAATGAGCAGTTCTTC
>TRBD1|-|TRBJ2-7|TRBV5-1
CASSGTGGSYEQYF
TGCGCCAGCAGCGGGACAGGGGGCTCCTACGAGCAGTACTTC
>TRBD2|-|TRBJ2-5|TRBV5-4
CASSYGGLAGRETQYF
TGTGCCAGCAGCTACGGGGGACTAGCGGGGAGGGAGACCCAGTACTTC
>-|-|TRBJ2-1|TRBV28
CASSNRASTQGNEQFF
TGTGCCAGCAGTAATCGGGCTAGCACCCAAGGGAATGAGCAGTTCTTC
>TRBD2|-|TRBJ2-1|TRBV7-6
CASSPGVGGRNYNEQFF
TGTGCCAGCAGCCCCGGCGTCGGCGGGAGGAATTACAATGAGCAGTTCTTC
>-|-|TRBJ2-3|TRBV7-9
CASNSYRAPTDTQYF
TGTGCCAGCAACAGCTACAGGGCACCGACAGATACGCAGTATTTT
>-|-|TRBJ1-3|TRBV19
CASTFGGGGNTIYF
TGTGCCAGTACCTTTGGGGGAGGTGGAAACACCATATATTTT
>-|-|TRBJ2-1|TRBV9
CASSAWELAAIDEQFF
TGTGCCAGCAGCGCCTGGGAACTAGCTGCGATCGATGAGCAGTTCTTC
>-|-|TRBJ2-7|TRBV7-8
CASSLGGREQYF
TGTGCCAGCAGCTTAGGAGGGAGGGAGCAGTACTTC
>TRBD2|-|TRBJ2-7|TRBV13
CASSYGLAGALISSYEQYF
TGTGCCAGCAGCTACGGACTAGCGGGTGCCCTCATAAGCTCCTACGAGCAGTACTTC
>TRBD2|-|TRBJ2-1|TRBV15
CATSRDSSKASGRFEQFF
TGTGCCACCAGCAGAGACTCCTCTAAGGCTAGCGGGAGATTTGAGCAGTTCTTC
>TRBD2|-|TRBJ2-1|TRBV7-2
CASSLVGVTSGIDNEQFF
TGTGCCAGCAGCTTAGTGGGGGTGACTAGCGGGATCGACAATGAGCAGTTCTTC
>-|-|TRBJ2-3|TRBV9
CASSVIAASTDTQYF
TGTGCCAGCAGCGTGATAGCGGCAAGCACAGATACGCAGTATTTT
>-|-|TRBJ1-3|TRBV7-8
CASSLVGTRSSGNTIYF
TGTGCCAGCAGCTTAGTTGGCACCAGATCATCTGGAAACACCATATATTTT
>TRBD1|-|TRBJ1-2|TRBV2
CASAWDRGDYGYTF
TGTGCCAGCGCCTGGGACAGGGGTGACTATGGCTACACCTTC
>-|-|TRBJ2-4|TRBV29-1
CSVGAGKNIQYF
TGCAGCGTTGGGGCAGGGAAAAACATTCAGTACTTC
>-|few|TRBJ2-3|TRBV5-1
CASSLDGQGFTDTQYF
TGCGCCAGCAGCTTGGATGGGCAGGGTTTCACAGATACGCAGTATTTT
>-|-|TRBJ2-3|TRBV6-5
CASSYVGSLDTQYF
TGTGCCAGCAGTTACGTCGGGAGCTTAGATACGCAGTATTTT
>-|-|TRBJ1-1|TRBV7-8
CASSPPRVNTEAFF
TGTGCCAGCAGCCCCCCACGGGTGAACACTGAAGCTTTCTTT
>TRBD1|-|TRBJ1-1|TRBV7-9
CASSLGRSRGLHGTEAFF
TGTGCCAGCAGCTTAGGCCGGAGTAGGGGGCTTCATGGCACTGAAGCTTTCTTT
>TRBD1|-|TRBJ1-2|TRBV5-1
CASTGTGASYGYTF
TGCGCCAGCACGGGGACAGGGGCTTCCTATGGCTACACCTTC
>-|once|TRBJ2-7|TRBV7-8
CASSLAAYEQYF
TGTGCCAGCAGCTTAGCCGCCTACGAGCAGTACTTC
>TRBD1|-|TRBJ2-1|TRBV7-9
CASSLPGQGAFYNEQFF
TGTGCCAGCAGCTTGCCCGGACAGGGGGCCTTCTACAATGAGCAGTTCTTC
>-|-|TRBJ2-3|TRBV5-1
CASSLGLKTIDTQYF
TGCGCCAGCTCGCTAGGACTAAAAACCATAGATACGCAGTATTTT
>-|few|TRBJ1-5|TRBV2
CASKTVVNQPQHF
TGTGCCAGCAAGACTGTGGTCAATCAGCCCCAGCATTTT
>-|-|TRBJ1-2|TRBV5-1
CASSLGSGFPSGGYTF
TGCGCCAGCAGCTTGGGGTCAGGATTCCCTTCCGGTGGCTACACCTTC
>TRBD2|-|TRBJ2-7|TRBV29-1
CSVELAGVGSYEQYF
TGCAGCGTTGAACTAGCGGGAGTTGGTTCCTACGAGCAGTACTTC
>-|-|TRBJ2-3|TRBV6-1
CASSEAPRGSRQYF
TGTGCCAGCAGTGAAGCGCCAAGGGGGTCTCGGCAGTATTTT
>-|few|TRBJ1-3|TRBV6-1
CASKPEAGGNTIYF
TGTGCCAGCAAACCGGAGGCCGGTGGAAACACCATATATTTT
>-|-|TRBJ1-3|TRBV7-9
CASSRYPTSGNTIYF
TGTGCCAGCAGCCGTTATCCTACCTCTGGAAACACCATATATTTT
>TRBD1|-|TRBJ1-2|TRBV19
CASSRRTGYYGYTF
TGTGCCAGTAGTAGACGGACAGGGTACTATGGCTACACCTTC
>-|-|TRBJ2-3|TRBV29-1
CSVEGASTDTQYF
TGCAGCGTTGAAGGCGCTAGCACAGATACGCAGTATTTT
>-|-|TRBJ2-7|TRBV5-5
CASLGGGGYEQYF
TGTGCCAGCTTGGGGGGTGGGGGCTACGAGCAGTACTTC
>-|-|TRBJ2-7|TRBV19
CASRHWDSSSYEQYF
TGTGCCAGTAGGCATTGGGACTCTAGCTCCTACGAGCAGTACTTC
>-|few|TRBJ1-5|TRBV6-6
CASSYAVRQLDQPQHF
TGTGCCAGCAGTTACGCGGTTCGGCAGCTTGATCAGCCCCAGCATTTT
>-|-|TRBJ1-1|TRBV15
CATSRAGGVGTEAFF
TGTGCCACCAGCAGAGCTGGGGGGGTGGGTACTGAAGCTTTCTTT
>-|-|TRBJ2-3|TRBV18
CASSPAEYSTDTQYF
TGTGCCAGCTCACCTGCGGAATATAGCACAGATACGCAGTATTTT
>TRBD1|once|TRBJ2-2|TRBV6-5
CASSLTGAGELFF
TGTGCCAGCAGTTTGACAGGGGCCGGGGAGCTGTTTTTT
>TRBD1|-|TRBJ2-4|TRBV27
CASSSTGSGKNIQYF
TGTGCCAGCAGTTCGACAGGGTCTGGCAAAAACATTCAGTACTTC
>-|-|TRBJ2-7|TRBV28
CASSLRRGNPYEQYF
TGTGCCAGCAGTTTAAGGAGGGGAAACCCCTACGAGCAGTACTTC
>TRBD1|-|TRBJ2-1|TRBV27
CASSTLSGTGPNEQFF
TGTGCCAGCAGTACTCTTTCGGGGACAGGGCCCAATGAGCAGTTCTTC
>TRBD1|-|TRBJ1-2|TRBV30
CAWSGTGGYGYTF
TGTGCCTGGAGTGGGACAGGGGGCTATGGCTACACCTTC
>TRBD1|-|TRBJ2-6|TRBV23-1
CASSQGQLDSGANGLTF
TGCGCCAGCAGTCAGGGACAGTTAGACTCTGGGGCCAACGGCCTGACTTTC
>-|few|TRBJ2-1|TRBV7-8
CASKVQRDNEQFF
TGTGCCAGCAAAGTCCAGCGGGACAATGAGCAGTTCTTC
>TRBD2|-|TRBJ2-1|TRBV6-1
CASIPAGGSYNEQFF
TGTGCCAGCATCCCCGCGGGAGGCTCCTACAATGAGCAGTTCTTC